The next 25 T cell receptor beta chains were all read from a single sample in a study of molecular identifiers for immune sequencing clone quantification listed by TCRdb under 2018. The protocol used for the library was PCR. The listed sequencing device is NextSeq 500. The public sequencing data were trimmed at Q25 with fastp and processed into clonotypes with MiXCR by TCRdb, which kept only in-frame beta chains. Entries that share a CDR3 protein sequence are merged under the most common genes and DNA. The sample table shows hundreds of thousands of distinct CDR3 sequences, and about 25% are seen once. Of the sample, about 0.8% is held by the ten largest clones. Input material: naive CD8+ T cells from blood, with Jurkat cell RNA spiked in. In light of the paper, this sample's cell subset or site label describes: FACS-sorted CD8+CD4-CCR7+CD45RA+ naive T cells. The receptors derive from a human donor in good health. Some libraries in this study had Jurkat cell RNA spiked in.

This clonotype turned up a few times. One end of the junction fails to match germline, which may point to a read error. The chain couples TRBV4-3 to TRBJ2-1, with 8 bases that match TRBD1. This CDR3 spans 13 amino acids. Germline CDR1 and CDR2: LGHNA and YSLEER. CDR3 DNA: TGCGCCAGCAGCCCCCGGACAGGGACTGAGCCGTTCTTC. This gives the protein CASSPRTGTEPFF.

In its sample, this clonotype was seen many times. The chain has TRBV5-4 and TRBJ1-4, with unresolved D. Germline V gene sequence: CDR1 SGHNT, CDR2 YYREEE (reference sequence). The V end lost 7 bases, the J end lost 7 bases, and 14 bases lay between the germline ends. This CDR3 is built from 13 residues. CDR3 region: CASSVYGFEKLFF. As DNA, the CDR3 is TGTGCCAGCTCCGTGTACGGTTTTGAAAAACTGTTTTTT.

Only a few counts were recorded for this clonotype. V and J are TRBV6-2 or TRBV6-3 and TRBJ2-1; 9 nucleotides line up with TRBD1. V lost 6 bases, J lost 7 bases, and 10 bases stayed unmatched. Germline V lookup: CDR1 MNHEY, CDR2 SVGEGT. CDR3 size: 15 residues. CDR3 bases: TGTGCCAGCAGCACCCCACAGGGGGCGGTTAATGAGCAGTTCTTC. Translating it yields CASSTPQGAVNEQFF.

This clonotype was seen at least ten times. V gene TRBV9 combines with J gene TRBJ1-1; D is undetermined. Trimming removed 0 bases at V and 0 bases at J, with 6 bases between. The CDR3 has 14 amino acids. Per germline, CDR1 SGDLS and CDR2 YYNGEE. The CDR3 region is CASSVGALNTEAFF. The DNA of the CDR3 is TGTGCCAGCAGCGTAGGTGCGTTGAACACTGAAGCTTTCTTT.

The table lists this clonotype with many counts. The chain is built from TRBV29-1 and TRBJ2-7, with a possible D match to TRBD2 (6 bases). With 1 base removed from V and 5 bases from J, the gap between germline ends came to 24 bases. The CDR3 is 17 amino acids. Germline CDR1 reads SQVTM; CDR2 reads ANQGSEA. CDR3 nucleotide sequence: TGCAGCGTTGAAGGGAGGTTAGACGGGAGAGGGAAGAACGAGCAGTACTTC. Its protein product is CSVEGRLDGRGKNEQYF.

The chain links TRBV4-2 to TRBJ2-5; 8 nucleotides agree with TRBD2. V was pared by 0 bases and J by 6 bases, with 9 bases of the junction left unmatched. Germline V lookup: CDR1 LGHNA, CDR2 YNFKEQ. This CDR3 is built from 16 residues. CDR3 residues: CASSQDRGGLGKTQYF. The DNA of the CDR3 is TGTGCCAGCAGCCAAGATCGGGGGGGGCTAGGGAAGACCCAGTACTTC.

The sample holds a few counts of this clonotype. This chain links TRBV27 with TRBJ1-1; D perhaps matches TRBD1 (5 bases). Germline CDR1 is MNHEY and CDR2 is SMNVEV (reference sequence). CDR3 size: 13 residues. V was shortened by 5 bases and J by 4 bases, with 11 bases between the two germline ends. CDR3 region: CASSKGLVTEAFF. In DNA, the CDR3 is TGTGCCAGCAGTAAGGGGTTAGTCACTGAAGCTTTCTTT.

This clonotype was found a few times. This chain links TRBV10-3 with TRBJ2-5; either TRBD1 or TRBD2 may supply D (5 bases each). The CDR3 extends over 19 amino acids. Trimming pared 3 bases from V and 1 base from J, leaving 24 bases between. CDR1 is ENHRY, CDR2 SYGVKD, per germline. The CDR3 reads CAISDPWAGTGPFQETQYF. The CDR3 DNA follows: TGTGCCATCAGTGACCCGTGGGCCGGGACGGGCCCCTTCCAAGAGACCCAGTACTTC.

In this sample, this clonotype turned up many times. The chain joins TRBV6-2 or TRBV6-3 to TRBJ2-3; D not resolved. The CDR3 is 15 residues long. Trimming left V 2 bases short and J 2 bases short, with 11 bases between. From germline, CDR1 is MNHEY and CDR2 SVGEGT. The CDR3 loop is CASSYDPTATDTQYF. CDR3 sequence (DNA): TGTGCCAGCAGTTACGATCCCACCGCCACAGATACGCAGTATTTT.

This clonotype was found a few times. This chain joins TRBV9 and TRBJ1-2; 7 bases fit TRBD1. Germline V lookup: CDR1 SGDLS, CDR2 YYNGEE. CDR3 size: 16 residues. With 0 bases clipped from V and 1 base from J, the junction kept 6 bases outside the gene matches. The CDR3 coding sequence is TGTGCCAGCAGCGTAGGAGGGGGCCTAGATAACTATGGCTACACCTTC. Amino acid sequence: CASSVGGGLDNYGYTF. The whole variable domain, remainder taken from reference TRBV9 and TRBJ1-2, is DSGVTQTPKHLITATGQRVTLRCSPRSGDLSVYWYQQSLDQGLQFLIQYYNGEERAKGNILERFSAQQFPDLHSELNLSSLELGDSALYFCASSVGGGLDNYGYTFGSGTRLTVV.

The table lists this clonotype with a few counts. V usage is TRBV27 and J usage is TRBJ2-7, with no clear D. From germline, CDR1 is MNHEY and CDR2 SMNVEV (reference sequence). The CDR3 is 15 amino acids. V was shortened by 3 bases and J by 6 bases, with 18 bases between the two germline ends. The CDR3 DNA reads as TGTGCCAGCAGTTTGGGTGGCCCGTTTCTCCTCGAGCAGTACTTC. Translating it yields CASSLGGPFLLEQYF.

This clonotype was counted only a few times. A read error may explain this, as a much larger clone is one base away. This sequence joins TRBV9 and TRBJ2-5, with D tentatively TRBD2 (6 bases). This CDR3 region has 15 residues. Germline CDR1 reads SGDLS; CDR2 reads YYNGEE. Trimming removed 3 bases at V and 5 bases at J, with 17 bases between. CDR3 DNA: TGTGCCAGCAGCGGGTCGGGACTGAAGCTGGAGACCCAGTACTTC. This translates into CASSGSGLKLETQYF.

The chain is built from TRBV19 and TRBJ2-3, with TRBD2 matching 11 bases. V was pared by 0 bases and J by 2 bases, with 7 bases of the junction left unmatched. The germline V gene has CDR1 LNHDA and CDR2 SQIVND (reference sequence). The CDR3 length is 18 residues. CDR3 DNA: TGTGCCAGTAGTATAGATCTGCTAGCGGGAGGTTACACAGATACGCAGTATTTT. Its protein is CASSIDLLAGGYTDTQYF.

The rearrangement joins TRBV20-1 to TRBJ2-7; 8 bases align to TRBD2. CDR1 DFQATT and CDR2 SNEGSKA come from the germline V gene (reference sequence). CDR3 length: 16 amino acids. The V segment lost 0 bases and the J segment 0 bases; nucleotides outside the gene matches: 7. CDR3 in amino acids: CSARDSTSGISYEQYF. DNA of the CDR3: TGCAGTGCTAGAGATAGTACTAGCGGAATCTCCTACGAGCAGTACTTC.

This clonotype has a handful of counts. The chain is built from TRBV15 and TRBJ2-7; TRBD1 matches at 8 bases. CDR3 length equals 14 residues. J gave up 2 bases and V 3 bases, and 3 bases lay outside the gene matches. Germline CDR1 is LNHNV and CDR2 is YYDKDF (reference sequence). The CDR3 sequence: CATSSAGGPYEQYF. DNA for the CDR3: TGTGCCACCAGCAGCGCAGGGGGCCCCTACGAGCAGTACTTC.

The chain couples TRBV6-2 or TRBV6-3 to TRBJ1-5, with no clear D. CDR1 is MNHEY, CDR2 SVGEGT, per germline. Deletions cut 4 bases from V and 7 bases from J, with 14 bases between. The CDR3 extends over 14 amino acids. CDR3: CASSLSGLGQPQHF. The CDR3 DNA reads TGTGCCAGCAGTTTATCGGGTTTGGGCCAGCCCCAGCATTTT.

Ten or more counts support this clonotype. The rearrangement links TRBV29-1 to TRBJ2-1; 8 positions agree with TRBD1. Germline assignment: CDR1 SQVTM and CDR2 ANQGSEA. The CDR3 contains 13 residues. Trimming removed 7 bases from V and 10 bases from J; junction bases left unmatched: 12. DNA of the CDR3: TGCAGCGCACTATCCCAGGGGGCATGGGAGCAGTTCTTC. Its protein product is CSALSQGAWEQFF.

The sample holds many counts of this clonotype. CDR3 DNA sequence: TGTGCCAGCAGCTCCTCTAGGGGGCAGGCGGAGTCCCCCTACAATGAGCAGTTCTTC. Residues: CASSSSRGQAESPYNEQFF. The chain employs TRBV7-2 and TRBJ2-1, with 7 bases identical to TRBD1. V lost 4 bases and J lost 2; bases outside the gene matches: 17. The germline V gene encodes CDR1 SGHTA and CDR2 FQGNSA. There are 19 residues in the CDR3.

This clonotype was seen only a few times. CDR3 sequence: CASRKRTGVDEQYF. As DNA, the CDR3 is TGTGCCAGCAGAAAACGGACAGGGGTCGACGAGCAGTACTTC. The chain combines TRBV12-3 or TRBV12-4 with TRBJ2-7; 9 nucleotides line up with TRBD1. V was clipped by 6 bases and J by 5 bases; unmatched bases: 8. This CDR3 region has 14 residues.

This clonotype has a count of ten or more. V usage is TRBV29-1 and J usage is TRBJ2-5; 9 nucleotides agree with TRBD1. With 0 bases clipped from V and 2 bases from J, the junction kept 7 bases outside the gene matches. CDR3 length equals 16 residues. The germline V gene has CDR1 SQVTM and CDR2 ANQGSEA. Written as DNA, the CDR3 is TGCAGCGTTGAAGATCTTGACAGGGGGATGCAAGAGACCCAGTACTTC. Protein sequence: CSVEDLDRGMQETQYF.

This clonotype was observed many times. The J gene is TRBJ2-5, the V gene TRBV27; unclear D gene. Trimming pared 0 bases from V and 5 bases from J, leaving 13 bases between. CDR1 and CDR2 (germline): MNHEY, SMNVEV (reference sequence). The CDR3 loop spans 15 amino acids. The DNA for the CDR3 is TGTGCCAGCAGTTTATCCGCACGACCATTGGAGACCCAGTACTTC. This codes for CASSLSARPLETQYF.

At least ten counts were recorded for this clonotype. The gene calls are TRBV27 and TRBJ2-7; tentatively, D is TRBD1 (6 bases). The CDR3 contains 14 residues. Germline CDR1 is MNHEY and CDR2 is SMNVEV (reference sequence). V was clipped by 6 bases and J by 4 bases, with 16 bases between them. The CDR3 spells CASSRQGPGYEQYF. DNA for the CDR3: TGTGCCAGCAGCCGGCAGGGGCCAGGGTACGAGCAGTACTTC.

The chain links TRBV20-1 to TRBJ2-2; no firm D call. Germline values: CDR1 DFQATT, CDR2 SNEGSKA (reference sequence). The CDR3 runs to 13 residues. The DNA for the CDR3 is TGCAATACCGTGGTGGCGAACACCGGGGAGCTGTTTTTT. Translation: CNTVVANTGELFF.

This clonotype was seen repeatedly, ten times or more. V usage is TRBV7-9 and J usage is TRBJ1-3; 7 bases align to TRBD1. The CDR3 consists of 16 residues. Germline V lookup: CDR1 SEHNR, CDR2 FQNEAQ (reference sequence). J was trimmed by 0 bases and V by 5 bases; bases with no gene match: 7. CDR3 residues: CASSPGPGGSGNTIYF. CDR3 nucleotide sequence: TGTGCCAGCAGCCCCGGCCCAGGGGGCTCTGGAAACACCATATATTTT.

V and J are TRBV29-1 and TRBJ1-1; unclear D gene. CDR3 length: 15 residues. V was cut by 2 bases and J by 4 bases, with 17 bases left in between. CDR1 is SQVTM and CDR2 is ANQGSEA in the germline V gene. The CDR3 bases are TGCAGCGTTGAATCTTATAAGGCAGCGAGCACTGAAGCTTTCTTT. Translation gives CSVESYKAASTEAFF.